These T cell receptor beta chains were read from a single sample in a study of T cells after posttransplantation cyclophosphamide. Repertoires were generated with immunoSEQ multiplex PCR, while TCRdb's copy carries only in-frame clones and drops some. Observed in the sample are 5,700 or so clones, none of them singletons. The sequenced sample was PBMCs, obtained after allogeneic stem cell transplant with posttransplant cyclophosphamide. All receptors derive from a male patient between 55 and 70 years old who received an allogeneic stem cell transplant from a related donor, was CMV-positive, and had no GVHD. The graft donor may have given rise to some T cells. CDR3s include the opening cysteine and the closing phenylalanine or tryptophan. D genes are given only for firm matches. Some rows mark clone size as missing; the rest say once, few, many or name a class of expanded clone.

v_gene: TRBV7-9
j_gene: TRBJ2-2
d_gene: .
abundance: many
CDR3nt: TGTGCCAGCAGCCCACCCATCGGGGCCGGGGAGCTGTTTTTT
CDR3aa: CASSPPIGAGELFF

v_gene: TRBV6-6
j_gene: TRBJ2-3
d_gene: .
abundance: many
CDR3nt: TGTGCCAGCAGTGGCCGCACAGATACGCAGTATTTT
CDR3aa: CASSGRTDTQYF

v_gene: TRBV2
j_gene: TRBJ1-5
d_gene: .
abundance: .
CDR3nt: TGTGCCAGCAGTGAAGAATCCCCGCAGGCGAATCAGCCCCAGCATTTT
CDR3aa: CASSEESPQANQPQHF

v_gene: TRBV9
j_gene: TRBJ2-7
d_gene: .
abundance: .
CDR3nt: TGTGCCAGCAGCGTAGGGCCAGTGGGCTACTACGAGCAGTACTTC
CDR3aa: CASSVGPVGYYEQYF

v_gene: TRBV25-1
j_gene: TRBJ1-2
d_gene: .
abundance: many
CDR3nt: TGTGCCAGCAGTGGTTTGACAGGATCGTACTATGGCTACACCTTC
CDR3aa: CASSGLTGSYYGYTF

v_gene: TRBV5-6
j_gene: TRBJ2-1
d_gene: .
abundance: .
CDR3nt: TGTGCCAGCAGCCGGGACTCCGGGGCTGAGCAGTTCTTC
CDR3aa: CASSRDSGAEQFF

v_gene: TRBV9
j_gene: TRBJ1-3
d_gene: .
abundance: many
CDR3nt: TGTGCCAGCAGCGTGCGACAGGAACTAGGTGGAAACACCATATATTTT
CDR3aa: CASSVRQELGGNTIYF

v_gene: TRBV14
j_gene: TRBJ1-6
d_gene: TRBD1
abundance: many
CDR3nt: TGTGCCAGCAGCCAAGACAGGGGGCCATATTCACCCCTCCACTTT
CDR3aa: CASSQDRGPYSPLHF

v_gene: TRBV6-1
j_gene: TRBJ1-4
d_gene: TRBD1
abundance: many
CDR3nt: TGTGCCAGCAAGGGGGGCGGGACAGTTAATGAAAAACTGTTTTTT
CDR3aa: CASKGGGTVNEKLFF

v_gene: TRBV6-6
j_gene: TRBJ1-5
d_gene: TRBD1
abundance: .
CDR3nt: TGTGCCAGCAGTTCTGGACAGGGAGTAGGCAATCAGCCCCAGCATTTT
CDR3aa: CASSSGQGVGNQPQHF

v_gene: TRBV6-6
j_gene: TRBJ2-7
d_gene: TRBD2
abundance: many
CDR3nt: TGTGCCAGCAGTTTCCGACTAGCGGGGGGGCCCGAGCAGTACTTC
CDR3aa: CASSFRLAGGPEQYF

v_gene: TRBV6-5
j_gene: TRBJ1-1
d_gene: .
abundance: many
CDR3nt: TGTGCCAGCAGTCCGGACACGAACACTGAAGCTTTCTTT
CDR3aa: CASSPDTNTEAFF

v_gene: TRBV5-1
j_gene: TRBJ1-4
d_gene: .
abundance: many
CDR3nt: TGCGCCAGCAGCTTGGCAGTCTCTAATGAAAAACTGTTTTTT
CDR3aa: CASSLAVSNEKLFF

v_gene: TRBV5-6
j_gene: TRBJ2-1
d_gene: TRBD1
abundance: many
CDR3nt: TGTGCCAGCAGCCTTAGGACAGGGGGGTACAATGAGCAGTTCTTC
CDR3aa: CASSLRTGGYNEQFF

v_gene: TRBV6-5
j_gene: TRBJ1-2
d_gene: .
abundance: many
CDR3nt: TGTGCCAGCGGGCCCAGACCCTATGGCTACACCTTC
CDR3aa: CASGPRPYGYTF

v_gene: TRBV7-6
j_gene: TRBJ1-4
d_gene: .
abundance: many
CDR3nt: TGTGCCAGCAGCCCTACAAGGGGGACGGGTGAAAAACTGTTTTTT
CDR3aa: CASSPTRGTGEKLFF

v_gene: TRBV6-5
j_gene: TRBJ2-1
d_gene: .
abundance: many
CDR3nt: TGTGCCAGCAGTTGGGGGGTTGGCAATGAGCAGTTCTTC
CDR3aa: CASSWGVGNEQFF

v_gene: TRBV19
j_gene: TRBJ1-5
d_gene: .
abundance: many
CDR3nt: TGTGCCAGTAGGGGAGGTGGCAATCAGCCCCAGCATTTT
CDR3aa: CASRGGGNQPQHF

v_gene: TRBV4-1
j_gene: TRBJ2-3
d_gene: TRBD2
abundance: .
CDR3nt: TGCGCCAGCAGCCAAGTAATAGCGGGGGCCCTTAGCACAGATACGCAGTATTTT
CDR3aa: CASSQVIAGALSTDTQYF

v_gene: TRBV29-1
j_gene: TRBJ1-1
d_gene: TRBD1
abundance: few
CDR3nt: TGCAGCGTTGATGGGGCGGGGACAGGGGTGACTGAAGCTTTCTTT
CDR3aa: CSVDGAGTGVTEAFF

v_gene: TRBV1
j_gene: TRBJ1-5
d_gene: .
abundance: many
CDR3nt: TGCACCAGCAGCCAATCTGTGGACTCCATTAGCAATCAGCCCCAGCATTTT
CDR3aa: CTSSQSVDSISNQPQHF

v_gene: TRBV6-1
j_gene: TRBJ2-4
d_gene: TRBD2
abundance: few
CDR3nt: TGTGCCAGCACTGAGAGGACTAGCGGGGGACTAGCCAAAAACATTCAGTACTTC
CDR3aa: CASTERTSGGLAKNIQYF

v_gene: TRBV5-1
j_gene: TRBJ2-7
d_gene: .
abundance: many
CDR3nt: TGCGCCAGCAGCTTGGGTATAGGGGGATCCTACGAGCAGTACTTC
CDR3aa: CASSLGIGGSYEQYF

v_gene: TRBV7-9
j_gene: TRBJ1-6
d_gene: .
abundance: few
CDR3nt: TGTGCCAGCGATCCCCTCGGAGGAAATTCACCCCTCCACTTT
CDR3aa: CASDPLGGNSPLHF